This T cell receptor beta chain was obtained from a study of beta chain features in type 1 diabetes. About the research overall: Healthy donors and patients showed comparable age, gender and cell yields.

Overall study results and limits: Shortening of TCRB CDR3s, moderate but significant, appeared in all four CD4+ subsets of Type 1 diabetes patients.

Notes on this clone: Its antigen is still unknown. This specimen includes other DNA sequences encoding the same CDR3.

V lost 4 bases and J lost 4, with 14 bases in between. Germline V CDR1 and CDR2: SGHTA, FQGTGA. The CDR3 is 15 amino acids. Investigators reverse transcribed all isolated RNA, so they sequenced expressed TCRB transcripts. Some clones are missing from TCRdb's copy, which holds only in-frame ones; the method was immunoSEQ multiplex PCR. The repertoire holds tens of thousands of clones, around 68% seen once, with 0.9% to 1.4% in the top ten. Averaging approximately 120 mL, one heparinised blood draw came from each individual donor. This receptor was obtained from a woman aged 40 to 55 with type 1 diabetes. The sample taken for sequencing was stem cell memory CD4+ T cells from blood. The rearrangement joins TRBV7-3 to TRBJ2-1, with D possibly being TRBD1 (6 bases). The CDR3 protein is CASSSWTAEYNEQFF. For the CDR3, the DNA is TGTGCCAGCAGCTCTTGGACAGCCGAGTACAATGAGCAGTTCTTC.